The source of this TCR beta chain is a study of blood T cell repertoires in COVID-19. Trimming took 0 bases from V and 5 from J; bases not matched to a gene: 10. The germline V gene encodes CDR1 SGHRS and CDR2 YFSETQ. The CDR3 is made up of 16 amino acids. Method: immunoSEQ multiplex PCR; TCRdb's copy keeps in-frame clones and lacks some. The sample lists approximately 150,000 clones, about four fifths occurring once. The receptor comes from a human donor in a cohort sampled during active COVID-19. The chain links TRBV5-1 to TRBJ2-7; 8 positions match TRBD1. Sequences were obtained from peripheral blood. The CDR3 DNA follows: TGCGCCAGCAGCTTGGTGGGGACAGGCGCCAGGAACGAGCAGTACTTC. Protein product: CASSLVGTGARNEQYF.